These 20 T cell receptor beta chains were all obtained from the same sample, sequenced in a study of blood T cell repertoires in COVID-19. Clones were read by immunoSEQ multiplex PCR, and TCRdb kept only the in-frame ones, dropping some. The sample consists of approximately 230,000 clones, 70% to 90% of them appearing once. The sample consisted of peripheral blood. The receptors here all came from a man in his thirties or forties who had recovered from COVID-19.

This clone has just a few counts. The rearrangement joins TRBV10-1 to TRBJ1-1, with D possibly being TRBD1 (6 bases). V dropped 0 bases and J dropped 10 bases, with 15 bases sitting between them. Germline values: CDR1 WNHNN, CDR2 SYGVQD (reference sequence). The CDR3 is made up of 14 amino acids. This chain's CDR3 is CASSESPRDTAAFF. The CDR3 nucleotides read TGCGCCAGCAGTGAGTCGCCTCGGGACACGGCAGCTTTCTTT.

The J gene is TRBJ2-2, the V gene TRBV24-1; 9 nucleotides agree with TRBD1. Germline-derived CDR1 and CDR2 are KGHDR and SFDVKD. This CDR3 comprises 16 residues. V shed 8 bases and J 1 base; nucleotides not matched to a gene: 7. CDR3 residues: CATKSQGQGNTGELFF. The CDR3 region has the DNA TGTGCCACCAAAAGCCAGGGACAGGGGAACACCGGGGAGCTGTTTTTT.

V usage is TRBV5-4 and J usage is TRBJ2-7; TRBD1 matches at 8 bases. This CDR3 has 16 residues. V lost 4 bases to trimming and J lost 3 bases; unmatched junction nucleotides: 12. CDR1 is SGHNT and CDR2 is YYREEE in the germline V gene (reference sequence). CDR3 amino acids: CASSQSLQGAGYEQYF. Here the CDR3 DNA reads TGTGCCAGCAGCCAATCTCTCCAGGGGGCGGGCTACGAGCAGTACTTC.

V and J are TRBV5-1 and TRBJ1-1; a possible D gene is TRBD1 (6 bases). The CDR3 is made up of 15 amino acids. CDR1 SGHRS and CDR2 YFSETQ come from the germline V gene. V lost 2 bases, J lost 4 bases, and 15 bases lay in between. CDR3 residues: CASSFSPEGGTEAFF. CDR3 DNA sequence: TGCGCCAGCAGCTTCTCTCCTGAAGGGGGCACTGAAGCTTTCTTT.

The V gene is TRBV11-2, the J gene TRBJ2-2; 8 nucleotides line up with TRBD2. The germline V gene has CDR1 SGHAT and CDR2 FQNNGV. CDR3 size: 15 residues. V dropped 1 base and J dropped 5; count of bases not matched to a gene: 3. The CDR3 reads CASSLAGGWTGELFF. The CDR3 DNA follows: TGTGCCAGCAGCTTAGCGGGGGGGTGGACCGGGGAGCTGTTTTTT.

V usage is TRBV11-3 and J usage is TRBJ2-5, with 8 nucleotides matching TRBD1. The CDR3 extends over 15 amino acids. The V segment lost 6 bases and the J segment 0 bases; nucleotides outside the gene matches: 6. Germline lookup yields CDR1 SGHNT and CDR2 YENEEA. CDR3 loop: CASSSGTGHQETQYF. The CDR3, as DNA: TGTGCCAGCAGTTCCGGGACAGGCCACCAAGAGACCCAGTACTTC.

This clone showed up just once. The J gene is TRBJ2-7, the V gene TRBV6-1; D is perhaps TRBD2 (5 bases). Germline V lookup: CDR1 MNHNS, CDR2 SASEGT. V shed 5 bases and J shed 5 bases, with 10 bases lying between them. CDR3 length equals 12 residues. CDR3 bases: TGTGCCAGCAGTTTCACCGGGGACGAGCAGTACTTC. The encoded protein is CASSFTGDEQYF.

The chain combines TRBV30 with TRBJ2-3; 11 positions agree with TRBD1. The CDR3 length is 15 residues. Trimming at V came to 5 bases and at J to 4 bases, leaving 8 bases not matched to a gene. The V gene's germline CDR1 is GTSNPN and CDR2 SVGIG (reference sequence). CDR3 protein: CAWAWGQGEADTQYF. Here the CDR3 DNA reads TGTGCCTGGGCTTGGGGACAGGGGGAGGCAGATACGCAGTATTTT.

The chain employs TRBV29-1 and TRBJ2-1; no definite D call. This CDR3 contains 15 residues. Germline V CDR1 and CDR2: SQVTM, ANQGSEA. V shed 0 bases and J shed 9 bases, with 18 bases lying between them. CDR3 DNA sequence: TGCAGCGTTGAAGATCCCGGGTCTAGGTACTCTGAGCAGTTCTTC. Its translation is CSVEDPGSRYSEQFF.

There are a few counts of this clone. The chain employs TRBV9 and TRBJ1-1; 7 bases are a match to TRBD1. Germline trimming cut 4 bases from V and 1 base from J; bases unmatched to any gene: 4. Germline assignment: CDR1 SGDLS and CDR2 YYNGEE. The CDR3 has 14 amino acids. This chain's CDR3 is CASSPGQRNTEAFF. As DNA, the CDR3 is TGTGCCAGCAGCCCGGGACAGCGGAACACTGAAGCTTTCTTT.

The chain couples TRBV10-3 to TRBJ1-6; D is uncertain. The germline gives CDR1 ENHRY, CDR2 SYGVKD. The V end was cut by 6 bases, the J end by 5 bases, with 11 bases between. The CDR3 length is 14 residues. The DNA of the CDR3 is TGTGCCATCAGCCTACGTGAAAATAATTCACCCCTCCACTTT. Translating gives CAISLRENNSPLHF.

The chain combines TRBV4-1 with TRBJ2-5; 9 bases are a match to TRBD1. The CDR3 spans 17 residues. The V and J ends lost 0 bases and 4 bases, in that order; junction bases with no gene match: 9. Germline V gives CDR1 MGHRA, CDR2 YSYEKL. DNA of the CDR3: TGCGCCAGCAGCCAAGATCGCTACAGGGGGCGGGGAGAGACCCAGTACTTC. Its protein is CASSQDRYRGRGETQYF.

The chain carries TRBV7-9 and TRBJ2-1; D possibly corresponds to TRBD2 (6 bases). V was cut by 1 base and J by 6 bases, with 16 bases left in between. Germline CDR1 reads SEHNR; CDR2 reads FQNEAQ (reference sequence). CDR3 length: 16 amino acids. CDR3 bases: TGTGCCAGCAGCTTAGGTAGCGGTAATTCTCCCAATGAGCAGTTCTTC. It specifies CASSLGSGNSPNEQFF.

V usage is TRBV5-3 and J usage is TRBJ1-2, with D possibly being TRBD1 (6 bases). TRBV5-3 is filed as an ORF, its function uncertain. The CDR3 has 14 residues. V lost 2 bases and J 4 bases, leaving 12 bases between the germline ends. The DNA of the CDR3 is TGTGCCAGAAGCTTCGGGGGGCCTGGCTATGGCTACACCTTC. Protein product: CARSFGGPGYGYTF.

This clone was observed once. The chain has TRBV11-3 and TRBJ1-1; the D is unclear. Trimming stripped 3 bases from V and 8 bases from J, with 13 bases between. Germline CDR1 is SGHNT and CDR2 is YENEEA. The CDR3 is 13 amino acids. This CDR3 is CASSFEVGREAFF. The CDR3 coding sequence is TGTGCCAGCAGCTTCGAAGTCGGCAGGGAAGCTTTCTTT. The full variable domain, completed using reference TRBV11-3 and TRBJ1-1, is EAGVVQSPRYKIIEKKQPVAFWCNPISGHNTLYWYLQNLGQGPELLIRYENEEAVDDSQLPKDRFSAERLKGVDSTLKIQPAELGDSAVYLCASSFEVGREAFFGQGTRLTVV.

The rearrangement links TRBV20-1 to TRBJ1-2; D is undetermined. CDR1 is DFQATT and CDR2 is SNEGSKA in the germline V gene (reference sequence). Trimming stripped 7 bases from V and 4 bases from J, with 10 bases between. The CDR3 spans 11 residues. The CDR3 coding sequence is TGCAGTGTGGAGTATGGCTATGGCTACACCTTC. This codes for CSVEYGYGYTF.

The chain joins TRBV7-2 to TRBJ2-3; TRBD2 matches 9 bases. CDR3 length equals 18 residues. Germline values: CDR1 SGHTA, CDR2 FQGNSA. V lost 5 bases and J lost 7; bases outside the gene matches: 19. The CDR3 DNA reads TGTGCCAGCAGCCTCAACCCACCGACTACAGCGGGGGGTCATACGCAGTATTTT. Residues: CASSLNPPTTAGGHTQYF.

The V call is TRBV5-1, the J call TRBJ2-7; D perhaps matches TRBD2 (6 bases). This CDR3 has 18 amino acids. The ends were cut back, 4 bases at V and 2 bases at J, with 25 bases in the middle. CDR1 and CDR2 from the germline V gene are SGHRS and YFSETQ. CDR3 region: CASSRTFLGRGTAYEQYF. The CDR3 DNA reads as TGCGCCAGCAGCCGTACCTTTCTTGGTCGGGGGACCGCCTACGAGCAGTACTTC.

V and J are TRBV5-5 and TRBJ2-7, with D unclear. This CDR3 has 14 amino acids. Germline V gene sequence: CDR1 SGHKS, CDR2 YYEKEE (reference sequence). Trimming took off 0 bases at V and 2 bases at J, with 9 bases between the two ends. The CDR3 is CASSLAGVTYEQYF. The CDR3 nucleotides read TGTGCCAGCAGCTTGGCCGGAGTAACCTACGAGCAGTACTTC.

J is TRBJ2-5 and V is TRBV5-1; TRBD1 might be the D (6 bases). Looked up from germline, CDR1 is SGHRS and CDR2 is YFSETQ. CDR3 length: 14 residues. Trimming cost V 4 bases and J 2 bases, with 12 bases left between them. The CDR3 DNA follows: TGCGCCAGCAGCACACGGACAGAGCAAGAGACCCAGTACTTC. As protein: CASSTRTEQETQYF.